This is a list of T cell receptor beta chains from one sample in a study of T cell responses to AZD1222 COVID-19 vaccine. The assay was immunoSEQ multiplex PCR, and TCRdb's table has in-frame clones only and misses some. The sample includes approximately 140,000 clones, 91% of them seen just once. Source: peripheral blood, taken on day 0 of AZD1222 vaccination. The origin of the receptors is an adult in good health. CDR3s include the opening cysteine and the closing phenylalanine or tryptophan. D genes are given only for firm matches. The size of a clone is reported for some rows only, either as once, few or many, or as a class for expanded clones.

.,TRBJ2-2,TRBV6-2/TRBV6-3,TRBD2,TGTGCCAGCAGCCTAGCGGGAGACACCGGGGAGCTGTTTTTT,CASSLAGDTGELFF
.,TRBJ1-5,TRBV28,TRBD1,TGTGCCAGCAGTGGACAGGCATATCAGCCCCAGCATTTT,CASSGQAYQPQHF
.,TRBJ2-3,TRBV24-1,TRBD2,TGTGCCACCAGTGCGGCTAGCGGGAGCGTCACAGATACGCAGTATTTT,CATSAASGSVTDTQYF
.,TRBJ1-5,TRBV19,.,TGTGCCAGTAGTATAGGGGGTGGCAGGGGTTATAGCAATCAGCCCCAGCATTTT,CASSIGGGRGYSNQPQHF
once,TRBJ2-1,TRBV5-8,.,TGTACCAGCAGCTTGTCCCCCAGCTCCTACAATGAGCAGTTCTTC,CTSSLSPSSYNEQFF
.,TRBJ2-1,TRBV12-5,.,TGTGCTAGTGGCAACCCTGGTTACAATGAGCAGTTCTTC,CASGNPGYNEQFF
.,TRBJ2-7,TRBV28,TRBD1,TGTGCCAGCAGTTCCCGTCTGGACAGGGTAGTCGAGCAGTACTTC,CASSSRLDRVVEQYF
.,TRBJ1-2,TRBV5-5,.,TGTGCCAGCACCAAGGAATACTATGGCTACACCTTC,CASTKEYYGYTF
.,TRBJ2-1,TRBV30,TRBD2,TGTGCCTCAACGCTAGCGGGAACTCAGTTCTTC,CASTLAGTQFF
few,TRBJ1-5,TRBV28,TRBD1,TGTGCCAGCAGTTTACGGGACAGGCCCTCGAGGCCCCAGCATTTT,CASSLRDRPSRPQHF
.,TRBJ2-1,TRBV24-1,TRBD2,TGTGCCACCAGTGCACCAGGGAGGGGTGAGCAGTTCTTC,CATSAPGRGEQFF
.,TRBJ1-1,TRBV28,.,.,CASSSSHRGKTEAFF
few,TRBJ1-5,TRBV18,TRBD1,TGTGCCAGCTCACCACGGACAGGGAGTAGCAATCAGCCCCAGCATTTT,CASSPRTGSSNQPQHF
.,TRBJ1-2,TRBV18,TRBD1,TGTGCCAGCACAACGGTCCAGGGGGGCTATGGCTACACCTTC,CASTTVQGGYGYTF
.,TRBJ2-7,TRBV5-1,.,TGCGCCAGCAGCTTGGGTTCCAGGGCCTACGAGCAGTACTTC,CASSLGSRAYEQYF
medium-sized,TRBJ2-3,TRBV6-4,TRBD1,TGTGCCAGCAGTGAGGGACAGGGGGCAGATACGCAGTATTTT,CASSEGQGADTQYF
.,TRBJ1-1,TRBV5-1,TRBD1,TGCGCCAGCAGGGCAGGGGGCGCAGCTTTCTTT,CASRAGGAAFF
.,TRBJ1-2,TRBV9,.,TGTGCCAGCAGCGACGAAGGCGGAAACTATGGCTACACCTTC,CASSDEGGNYGYTF
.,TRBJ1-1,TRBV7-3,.,TGTGCCAGCAGCCAGACATTGAACACTGAAGCTTTCTTT,CASSQTLNTEAFF
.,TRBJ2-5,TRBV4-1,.,TGCGCCAGCAGCCAAGATCGCGGGGAGTACGGGACCCAGTACTTC,CASSQDRGEYGTQYF
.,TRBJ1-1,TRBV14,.,TGTGCCAGCAGCCCATCAAAGGGGATCACTGAAGCTTTCTTT,CASSPSKGITEAFF
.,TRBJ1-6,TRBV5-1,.,TGCGCCAGCAGCTTGTCCCCAGGGAGTAATTCACCCCTCCACTTT,CASSLSPGSNSPLHF
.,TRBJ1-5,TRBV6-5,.,TGTGCCAGCAGAAAACCGGGAGGACAAGAGACCCAGCATTTT,CASRKPGGQETQHF